The rows below give T cell receptor beta chains drawn from one sample of a study of blood T cell repertoires in COVID-19. Libraries were prepared by immunoSEQ multiplex PCR; TCRdb keeps only in-frame clonotypes and omits some of them. The data hold approximately 350,000 clones, with 89% observed a single time. The source material was peripheral blood. The receptor source for this set is a woman in her twenties or thirties with COVID-19, enrolled during active disease. Each CDR3 is given without its conserved first and last residue. A D gene is named only where the DNA matches it firmly.

v_gene	j_gene	d_gene	CDR3aa
TRBV19	TRBJ2-1	TRBD2	ASSPTSGVGSQF
TRBV5-4	TRBJ2-5	TRBD2	ASSSSGGNQETQY
TRBV5-6	TRBJ2-1	TRBD2	ASSFQLAGDTIYNEQF
TRBV24-1	TRBJ2-1	-	ATSDSYEQF
TRBV16	TRBJ2-3	TRBD1	ASRQGAGDTQY
TRBV4-3	TRBJ2-3	-	ASSQDPPSGLSTDTQY
TRBV11-2	TRBJ2-3	-	ASSYPAGNTDTQY
TRBV18	TRBJ1-4	TRBD1	ASSPGRGRDKLF
TRBV12-3/TRBV12-4	TRBJ2-7	TRBD1	ASKAGTGNEQY
TRBV3-1/TRBV3-2	TRBJ2-1	-	ASSQNAGNEQF
TRBV10-3	TRBJ2-2	-	AISGQAGPTGELF
TRBV9	TRBJ1-3	-	ASSVATGLDTIY
TRBV9	TRBJ2-4	-	ASSVGTVTLGSLAKNIQY
TRBV10-2	TRBJ2-2	TRBD2	ASTGTSAGELF
TRBV7-9	TRBJ2-3	TRBD2	ASSLGGGADTQY
TRBV7-2	TRBJ2-1	-	ASSSSLGGGNEQF
TRBV27	TRBJ1-6	TRBD1	ASNSPGQGTSPLH
TRBV11-2	TRBJ1-2	TRBD1	ASSFWTGGAYGYT
TRBV2	TRBJ2-1	TRBD2	ASILTSDIYNEQF
TRBV7-9	TRBJ1-2	TRBD1	ASSSDRAGYT
TRBV19	TRBJ2-3	TRBD2	ASSIRTSGSFTDTQY
TRBV11-2	TRBJ2-2	-	ASRWKGFQNTGELF
TRBV7-2	TRBJ1-1	-	ASSLEIVRGNTEAF
TRBV6-5	TRBJ1-2	TRBD1	ASRGGQTYGYT
TRBV3-1/TRBV3-2	TRBJ1-1	TRBD1	ASSQEGTGYTEAF
TRBV19	TRBJ1-5	-	ASSDSAQSQPQH
TRBV7-9	TRBJ2-2	-	ASSLVLVGSGELF
TRBV4-2	TRBJ2-7	-	ASSQASNEQY
TRBV5-1	TRBJ1-2	-	ASSTKETGYT
TRBV5-4	TRBJ1-4	TRBD1	ASSPDRGAGHEKLF
TRBV4-1	TRBJ1-5	-	ASSRETDSNQPQH
TRBV14	TRBJ2-1	-	ASSQELTANEQF
TRBV24-1	TRBJ2-1	-	ATSDPRLGAVDEQF
TRBV19	TRBJ2-3	TRBD2	ASSWASGRDTQY
TRBV19	TRBJ1-1	TRBD1	ASRRSGGPLTEAF
TRBV11-2	TRBJ2-5	TRBD2	ASSGGLAVQETQY
TRBV5-1	TRBJ2-7	-	ASSLGLPYEQY
TRBV6-2/TRBV6-3	TRBJ2-7	-	ASSYSRGRGEQY
TRBV19	TRBJ1-4	-	ASSAGQNEKLF
TRBV7-9	TRBJ1-6	TRBD1	ASSPTGTGYSPLH
TRBV27	TRBJ1-6	-	ASSPWEGKGGSPLH
TRBV14	TRBJ2-5	-	ASSPHRAGLFRQETQY
TRBV19	TRBJ1-3	-	ASSPDGGSGNTIY
TRBV9	TRBJ2-3	TRBD1	ASSVSRTGTDTQY
TRBV27	TRBJ1-5	-	ASSPYGNQPQH
TRBV24-1	TRBJ2-1	TRBD2	ATSDSGLAGGQVSYNEQF
TRBV6-6	TRBJ2-1	TRBD2	ASRDSGSTYNEQF
TRBV6-5	TRBJ2-7	-	ASSYSRGHSYEQY
TRBV18	TRBJ2-1	TRBD1	ASSPEGQPYNEQF
TRBV5-6	TRBJ2-3	TRBD2	ASSLGLAAGSTDTQY